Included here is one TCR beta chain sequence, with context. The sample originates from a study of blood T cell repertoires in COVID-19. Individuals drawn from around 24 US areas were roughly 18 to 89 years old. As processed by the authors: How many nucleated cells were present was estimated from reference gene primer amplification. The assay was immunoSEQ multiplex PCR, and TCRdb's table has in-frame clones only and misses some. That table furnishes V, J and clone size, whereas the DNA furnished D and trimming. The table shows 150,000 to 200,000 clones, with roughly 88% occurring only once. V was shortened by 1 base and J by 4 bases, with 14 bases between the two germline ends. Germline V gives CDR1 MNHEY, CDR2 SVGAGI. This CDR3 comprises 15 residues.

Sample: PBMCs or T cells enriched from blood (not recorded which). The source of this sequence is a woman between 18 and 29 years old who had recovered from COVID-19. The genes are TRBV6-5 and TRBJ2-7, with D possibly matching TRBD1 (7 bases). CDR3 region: CASSYFGGGIYEQYF. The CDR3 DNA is TGTGCCAGCAGTTACTTTGGAGGGGGCATTTACGAGCAGTACTTC.